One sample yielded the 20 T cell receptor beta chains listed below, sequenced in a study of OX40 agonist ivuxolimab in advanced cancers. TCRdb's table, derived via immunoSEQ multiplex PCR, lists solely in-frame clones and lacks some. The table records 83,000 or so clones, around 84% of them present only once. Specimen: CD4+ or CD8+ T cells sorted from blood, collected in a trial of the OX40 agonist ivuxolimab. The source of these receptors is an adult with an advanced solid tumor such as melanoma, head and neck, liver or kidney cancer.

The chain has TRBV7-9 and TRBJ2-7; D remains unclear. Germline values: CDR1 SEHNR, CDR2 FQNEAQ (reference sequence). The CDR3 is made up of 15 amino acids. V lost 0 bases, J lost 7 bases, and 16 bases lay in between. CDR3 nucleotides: TGTGCCAGCAGCTTAGCCCTTGGCAGGTCAGGAGAGCAGTACTTC. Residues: CASSLALGRSGEQYF.

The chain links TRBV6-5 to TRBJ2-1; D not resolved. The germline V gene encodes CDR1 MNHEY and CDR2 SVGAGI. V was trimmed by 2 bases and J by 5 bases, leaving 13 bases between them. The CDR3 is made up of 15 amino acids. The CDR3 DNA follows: TGTGCCAGCAGTTACAAGGTGACGTCCCACAATGAGCAGTTCTTC. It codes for CASSYKVTSHNEQFF.

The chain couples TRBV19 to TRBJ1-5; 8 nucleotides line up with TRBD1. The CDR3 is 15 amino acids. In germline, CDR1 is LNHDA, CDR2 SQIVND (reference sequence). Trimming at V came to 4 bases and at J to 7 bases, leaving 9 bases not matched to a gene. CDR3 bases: TGTGCCAGTAGTACCTGGACAGGGAGGGGGCAGCCCCAGCATTTT. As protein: CASSTWTGRGQPQHF.

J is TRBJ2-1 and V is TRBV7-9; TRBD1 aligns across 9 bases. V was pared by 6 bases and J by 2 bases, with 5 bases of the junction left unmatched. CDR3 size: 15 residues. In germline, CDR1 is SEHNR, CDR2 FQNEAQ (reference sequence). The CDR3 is CASSLHRGPYNEQFF. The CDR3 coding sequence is TGTGCCAGCAGTCTCCACAGGGGGCCCTACAATGAGCAGTTCTTC.

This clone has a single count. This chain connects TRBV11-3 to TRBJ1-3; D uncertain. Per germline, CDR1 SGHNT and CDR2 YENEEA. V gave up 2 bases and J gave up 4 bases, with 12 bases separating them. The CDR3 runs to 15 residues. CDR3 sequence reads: CASSLKSPRGNTIYF. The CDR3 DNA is TGTGCCAGCAGCTTAAAATCCCCGCGGGGAAACACCATATATTTT.

The CDR3 region has the DNA TGTGCCAGCAGCTCCTACAGGGGGCCCGAGCAGTACTTC. Protein sequence: CASSSYRGPEQYF. The genes are TRBV7-9 and TRBJ2-7; 9 nucleotides match TRBD1. The CDR3 covers 13 residues. V dropped 4 bases and J dropped 6; count of bases not matched to a gene: 4. Germline lookup yields CDR1 SEHNR and CDR2 FQNEAQ (reference sequence).

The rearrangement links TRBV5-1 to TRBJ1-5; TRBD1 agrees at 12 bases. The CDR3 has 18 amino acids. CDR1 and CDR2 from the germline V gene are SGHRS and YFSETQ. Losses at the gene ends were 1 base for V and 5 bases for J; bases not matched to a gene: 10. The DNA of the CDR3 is TGCGCCAGCAGCTTGTGGGGGACAGGGGGCTCGGAGGATCAGCCCCAGCATTTT. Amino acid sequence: CASSLWGTGGSEDQPQHF.

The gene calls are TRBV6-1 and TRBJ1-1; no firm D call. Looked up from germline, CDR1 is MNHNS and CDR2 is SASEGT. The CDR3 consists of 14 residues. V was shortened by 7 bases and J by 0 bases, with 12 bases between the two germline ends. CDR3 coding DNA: TGTGCCAGCAAGCGGGAGGGCGTGAACACTGAAGCTTTCTTT. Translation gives CASKREGVNTEAFF.

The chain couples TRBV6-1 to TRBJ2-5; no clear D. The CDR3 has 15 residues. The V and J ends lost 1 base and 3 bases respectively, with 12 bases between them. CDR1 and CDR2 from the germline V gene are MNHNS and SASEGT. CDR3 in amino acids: CASSEGQSFEETQYF. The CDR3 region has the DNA TGTGCCAGCAGTGAAGGCCAGTCGTTCGAAGAGACCCAGTACTTC.

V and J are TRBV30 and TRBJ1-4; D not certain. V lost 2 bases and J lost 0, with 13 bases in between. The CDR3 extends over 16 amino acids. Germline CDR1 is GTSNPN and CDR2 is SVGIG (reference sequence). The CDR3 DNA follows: TGTGCCTGGAGTCCTTCATTTGGGACAACTAATGAAAAACTGTTTTTT. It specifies CAWSPSFGTTNEKLFF.

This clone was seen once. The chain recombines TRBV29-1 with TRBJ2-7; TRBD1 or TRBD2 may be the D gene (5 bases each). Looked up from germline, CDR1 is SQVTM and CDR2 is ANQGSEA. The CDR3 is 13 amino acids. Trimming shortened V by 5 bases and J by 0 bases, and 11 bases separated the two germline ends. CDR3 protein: CSVSPGGSYEQYF. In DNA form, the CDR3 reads TGCAGCGTTTCCCCTGGGGGCTCCTACGAGCAGTACTTC.

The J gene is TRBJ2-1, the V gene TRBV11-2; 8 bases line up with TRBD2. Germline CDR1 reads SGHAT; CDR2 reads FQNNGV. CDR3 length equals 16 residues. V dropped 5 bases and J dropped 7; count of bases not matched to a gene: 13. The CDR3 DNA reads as TGTGCCAGCAGCACATACACCGGGCGGGGGGCGAATGAGCAGTTCTTC. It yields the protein CASSTYTGRGANEQFF. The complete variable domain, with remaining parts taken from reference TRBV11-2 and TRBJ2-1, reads EAGVAQSPRYKIIEKRQSVAFWCNPISGHATLYWYQQILGQGPKLLIQFQNNGVVDDSQLPKDRFSAERLKGVDSTLKIQPAKLEDSAVYLCASSTYTGRGANEQFFGPGTRLTVL.

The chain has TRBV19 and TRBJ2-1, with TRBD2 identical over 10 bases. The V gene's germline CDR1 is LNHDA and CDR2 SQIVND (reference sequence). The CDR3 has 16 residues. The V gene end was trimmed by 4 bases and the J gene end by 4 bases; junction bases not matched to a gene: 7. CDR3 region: CASSKAGGLIYNEQFF. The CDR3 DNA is TGTGCCAGTAGTAAAGCGGGGGGGTTAATATACAATGAGCAGTTCTTC.

In DNA form, the CDR3 reads TGTGCCAGCAGCTTACAGGGCACCTACGAGCAGTACTTC. Translating gives CASSLQGTYEQYF. This chain links TRBV7-2 with TRBJ2-7; D may be TRBD1 (5 bases). Germline CDR1 and CDR2: SGHTA and FQGNSA. Trimming shortened V by 2 bases and J by 2 bases, and 7 bases separated the two germline ends. CDR3 size: 13 residues.

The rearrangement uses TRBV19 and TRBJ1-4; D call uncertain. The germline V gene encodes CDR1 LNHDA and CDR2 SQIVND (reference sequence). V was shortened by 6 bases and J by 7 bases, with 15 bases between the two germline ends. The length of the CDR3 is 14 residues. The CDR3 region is CASRRTTEGEKLFF. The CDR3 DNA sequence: TGTGCCAGTAGACGGACCACTGAAGGTGAAAAACTGTTTTTT.

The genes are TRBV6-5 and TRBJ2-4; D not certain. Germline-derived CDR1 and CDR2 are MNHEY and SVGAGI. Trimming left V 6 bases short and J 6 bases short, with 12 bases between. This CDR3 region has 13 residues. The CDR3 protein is CASSETPGNIQYF. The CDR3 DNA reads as TGTGCCAGCAGCGAAACCCCCGGAAACATTCAGTACTTC.

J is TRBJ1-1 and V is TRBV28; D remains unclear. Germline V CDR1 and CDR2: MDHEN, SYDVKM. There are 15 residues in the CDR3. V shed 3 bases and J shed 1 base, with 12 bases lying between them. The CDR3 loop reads CASSFALTSNTEAFF. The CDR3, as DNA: TGTGCCAGCAGTTTTGCCCTGACCTCGAACACTGAAGCTTTCTTT.

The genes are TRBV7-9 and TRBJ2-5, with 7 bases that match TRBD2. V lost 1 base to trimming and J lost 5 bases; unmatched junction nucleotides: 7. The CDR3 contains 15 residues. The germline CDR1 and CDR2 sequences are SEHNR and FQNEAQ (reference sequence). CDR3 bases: TGTGCCAGCAGCTTAGGACCCGGGGGAGGGGAGACCCAGTACTTC. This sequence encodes CASSLGPGGGETQYF. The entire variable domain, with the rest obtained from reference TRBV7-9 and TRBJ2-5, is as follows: DTGVSQNPRHKITKRGQNVTFRCDPISEHNRLYWYRQTLGQGPEFLTYFQNEAQLEKSRLLSDRFSAERPKGSFSTLEIQRTEQGDSAMYLCASSLGPGGGETQYFGPGTRLLVL.

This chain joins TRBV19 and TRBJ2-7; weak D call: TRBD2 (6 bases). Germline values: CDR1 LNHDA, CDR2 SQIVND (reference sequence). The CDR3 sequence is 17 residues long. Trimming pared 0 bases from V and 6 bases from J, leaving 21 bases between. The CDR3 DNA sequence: TGTGCCAGTAGTATAGACCACCGGGGGACTCGGAGGAGCGAGCAGTACTTC. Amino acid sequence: CASSIDHRGTRRSEQYF. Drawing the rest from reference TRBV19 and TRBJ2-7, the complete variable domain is DGGITQSPKYLFRKEGQNVTLSCEQNLNHDAMYWYRQDPGQGLRLIYYSQIVNDFQKGDIAEGYSVSREKKESFPLTVTSAQKNPTAFYLCASSIDHRGTRRSEQYFGPGTRLTVT.

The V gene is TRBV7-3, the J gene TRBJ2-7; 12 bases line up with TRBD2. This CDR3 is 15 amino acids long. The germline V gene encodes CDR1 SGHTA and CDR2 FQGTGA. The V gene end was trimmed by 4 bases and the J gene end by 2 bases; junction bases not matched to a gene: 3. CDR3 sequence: CASSSGLAGTYEQYF. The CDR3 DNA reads TGTGCCAGCAGCTCCGGACTAGCGGGAACCTACGAGCAGTACTTC.